The 19 T cell receptor beta chains presented below share a single source sample, sequenced in a study of response to subunit inactivated influenza vaccine. TCRdb re-derived calls from the RT-PCR reads in MiXCR, one entry per CDR3 protein. The sample has 400,000 to 650,000 distinct CDR3 sequences; more than 7% are singletons. The input for sequencing was PBMCs from blood, taken around 25 months after vaccination. All receptors derive from a man in his fifties or sixties who received an inactivated influenza vaccine.

In regard to this clonotype: The CDR3 end shows no conserved phenylalanine or tryptophan, and so a read error is likely. This chain joins TRBV14 and TRBJ2-7; D is ambiguous. The CDR3 spans 12 residues. The V gene's germline CDR1 is SGHDN and CDR2 FVKESK. The ends were cut back, 4 bases at V and 3 bases at J, with 7 bases in the middle. This chain's CDR3 is CASSRSHYEQYL. Here the CDR3 DNA reads TGTGCCAGCAGCCGATCACACTACGAGCAGTACTTA.

This clonotype was observed many times. The chain has TRBV29-1 and TRBJ1-1, with TRBD1 matching over 7 bases. Germline CDR1 and CDR2: SQVTM and ANQGSEA. The CDR3 spans 11 residues. V gave up 7 bases and J gave up 10 bases; unmatched junction bases: 9. The CDR3 region is CSATQGHGAFF. The CDR3 coding sequence is TGCAGCGCTACACAGGGGCACGGAGCTTTCTTT.

This clonotype was detected many times. The V gene is TRBV18, the J gene TRBJ2-2; the D is unclear. Germline V lookup: CDR1 KGHSH, CDR2 LQKENI. The V and J ends lost 1 base and 0 bases respectively, with 3 bases between them. This CDR3 spans 14 amino acids. The CDR3 bases are TGTGCCAGCTCACCACTCACGAACACCGGGGAGCTGTTTTTT. Protein product: CASSPLTNTGELFF. Looking up the rest from reference TRBV18 and TRBJ2-2 gives the full variable domain: NAGVMQNPRHLVRRRGQEARLRCSPMKGHSHVYWYRQLPEEGLKFMVYLQKENIIDESGMPKERFSAEFPKEGPSILRIQQVVRGDSAAYFCASSPLTNTGELFFGEGSRLTVL.

The table lists this clonotype with a few counts. The gene calls are TRBV12-3 or TRBV12-4 and TRBJ1-1; no reliable D call. The V and J ends lost 3 bases and 1 base respectively, with 12 bases between them. This CDR3 has 15 amino acids. The CDR3 protein is CASSFAGRENTEAFF. In DNA form, the CDR3 reads TGTGCCAGCAGTTTTGCGGGGAGGGAGAACACTGAAGCTTTCTTT.

The CDR3 reads CSVAETGGRETQYF. The CDR3 nucleotides read TGCAGCGTTGCCGAGACAGGGGGTAGAGAGACCCAGTACTTC. The rearrangement links TRBV29-1 to TRBJ2-5; 9 bases map to TRBD1. Trimming removed 4 bases from V and 4 bases from J; junction bases left unmatched: 7. Germline CDR1 reads SQVTM; CDR2 reads ANQGSEA. CDR3 size: 14 residues.

V and J are TRBV7-2 and TRBJ2-3, with 8 nucleotides matching TRBD2. The CDR3 contains 16 residues. The junction had 15 bases not matched to a gene; V was cut back by 5 bases and J by 8 bases. CDR1 and CDR2 from the germline V gene are SGHTA and FQGNSA. The CDR3 loop reads CASSPGTSGAHGTQYF. The CDR3 bases are TGTGCCAGCAGCCCTGGGACTAGTGGGGCCCACGGTACGCAGTATTTT. Looking up the rest from reference TRBV7-2 and TRBJ2-3 gives the full variable domain: GAGVSQSPSNKVTEKGKDVELRCDPISGHTALYWYRQSLGQGLEFLIYFQGNSAPDKSGLPSDRFSAERTGGSVSTLTIQRTQQEDSAVYLCASSPGTSGAHGTQYFGPGTRLTVL.

V and J are TRBV30 and TRBJ2-7; maybe TRBD1 (6 bases). V lost 2 bases and J lost 5, with 13 bases in between. This CDR3 region has 13 residues. Germline lookup yields CDR1 GTSNPN and CDR2 SVGIG (reference sequence). In DNA form, the CDR3 reads TGTGCCTGGAGTCGCGGACAGAAAAACGAGCAGTACTTC. Its protein is CAWSRGQKNEQYF.

This clonotype has a handful of counts. The rearrangement links TRBV27 to TRBJ1-2, with a possible D match to TRBD1 (6 bases). CDR3 length: 13 amino acids. V was pared by 5 bases and J by 7 bases, with 14 bases between. CDR1 and CDR2 from the germline V gene are MNHEY and SMNVEV (reference sequence). The CDR3: CASSGGGVSGYTF. Written as DNA, the CDR3 is TGTGCCAGCAGTGGAGGGGGGGTGAGTGGCTACACCTTC.

On this clonotype: A much larger clonotype is one base distant, so this may be a read error. The chain employs TRBV3-1 and TRBJ2-3; D uncertain. V lost 3 bases and J 2 bases, leaving 12 bases between the germline ends. Germline CDR1 is LGHDT and CDR2 is YNNKEL (reference sequence). The CDR3 covers 15 residues. The CDR3 is CASSQLSGSTDTQYF. The CDR3 bases are TGTGCCAGCAGCCAGCTATCGGGTTCCACAGATACGCAGTATTTT.

This clonotype came up many times. The chain joins TRBV5-1 to TRBJ1-5; 9 bases are shared with TRBD1. The CDR3 runs 15 residues. With V trimmed by 3 bases and J by 1 base, 2 bases remained unmatched. Germline CDR1 SGHRS, CDR2 YFSETQ. CDR3 nucleotide sequence: TGCGCCAGCAGCTACAGGGGGCTGAGCAATCAGCCCCAGCATTTT. It specifies CASSYRGLSNQPQHF.

This clonotype was counted at least ten times. The CDR3 DNA reads TGTGCCAGCAGCCGTTACGGGGATACGCAGTATTTT. It encodes CASSRYGDTQYF. The chain uses TRBV12-3 or TRBV12-4 and TRBJ2-3, with D hard to call. The V gene lost 6 bases and the J gene lost 6 bases, with 10 bases spanning the gap. The length of the CDR3 is 12 residues.

This clonotype was detected a few times. The CDR3 spells CASSSRDNTYEQYF. The CDR3 nucleotides read TGTGCCAGCTCGTCCCGGGACAACACCTACGAGCAGTACTTC. The rearrangement links TRBV18 to TRBJ2-7, with D possibly being TRBD1 (6 bases). CDR3 length equals 14 residues. CDR1 KGHSH and CDR2 LQKENI come from the germline V gene. V lost 6 bases and J lost 2, with 14 bases in between.

The chain recombines TRBV9 with TRBJ2-7; 7 bases fit TRBD1. Germline V gives CDR1 SGDLS, CDR2 YYNGEE. With V trimmed by 4 bases and J by 0 bases, 7 bases remained unmatched. CDR3 size: 15 residues. The CDR3 spells CASSSRDSISYEQYF. The CDR3 DNA sequence: TGTGCCAGCAGCTCCCGGGACAGTATCTCCTACGAGCAGTACTTC.

The chain employs TRBV5-7 and TRBJ1-4; no clear D. TRBV5-7 is classed as an ORF, of uncertain function. Trimming shortened V by 1 base and J by 8 bases, and 12 bases separated the two germline ends. The CDR3 loop spans 14 amino acids. The CDR3, as DNA: TGTGCCAGCAGCTTGCTGGACCAGGAGGAAAAACTGTTTTTT. Translating gives CASSLLDQEEKLFF.

This clonotype has only a few counts. This chain uses TRBV7-9 with TRBJ2-5; perhaps TRBD1 as D (6 bases). The germline V gene encodes CDR1 SEHNR and CDR2 FQNEAQ (reference sequence). The CDR3 is made up of 16 amino acids. V lost 8 bases to trimming and J lost 3 bases, with 22 bases between them. The DNA for the CDR3 is TGTGCCAGCGGAGTGCAGGACAGCTATCAAAAAGAGACCCAGTACTTC. Translated: CASGVQDSYQKETQYF.

The chain joins TRBV9 to TRBJ2-5; D is possibly TRBD1 (6 bases). V lost 0 bases and J 3 bases, leaving 6 bases between the germline ends. The CDR3 is made up of 13 amino acids. Germline CDR1 is SGDLS and CDR2 is YYNGEE. The CDR3 DNA sequence: TGTGCCAGCAGCGTAGGACAGGAAGAGACCCAGTACTTC. Protein sequence: CASSVGQEETQYF.

This CDR3 reads CSVVERGVDIYNEQFF. CDR3 in DNA: TGCAGCGTTGTCGAGAGGGGCGTGGACATTTACAATGAGCAGTTCTTC. The rearrangement links TRBV29-1 to TRBJ2-1; D is possibly TRBD1 or TRBD2 (5 bases each). Trimming took 4 bases from V and 4 from J, leaving 20 bases between them. The CDR3 totals 16 residues. Germline V gives CDR1 SQVTM, CDR2 ANQGSEA.

This clonotype was detected ten times or more. The chain employs TRBV10-3 and TRBJ2-2; perhaps D is TRBD1 or TRBD2 (5 bases each). The CDR3 is 13 residues long. The V and J ends lost 9 bases and 0 bases respectively, with 8 bases between them. Germline V lookup: CDR1 ENHRY, CDR2 SYGVKD. The CDR3 loop is CAMGDANTGELFF. CDR3 in DNA: TGTGCCATGGGGGATGCGAACACCGGGGAGCTGTTTTTT.

This clonotype has just a few counts. The V gene is TRBV18, the J gene TRBJ2-7; tentatively, D is TRBD2 (6 bases). Germline V gives CDR1 KGHSH, CDR2 LQKENI. Trimming removed 6 bases at V and 7 bases at J, with 22 bases between. The CDR3 has 15 amino acids. The CDR3 DNA sequence: TGTGCCAGCTCCCTGGGACGGGGAGGACTTTTGGAGCAGTACTTC. Residues: CASSLGRGGLLEQYF.